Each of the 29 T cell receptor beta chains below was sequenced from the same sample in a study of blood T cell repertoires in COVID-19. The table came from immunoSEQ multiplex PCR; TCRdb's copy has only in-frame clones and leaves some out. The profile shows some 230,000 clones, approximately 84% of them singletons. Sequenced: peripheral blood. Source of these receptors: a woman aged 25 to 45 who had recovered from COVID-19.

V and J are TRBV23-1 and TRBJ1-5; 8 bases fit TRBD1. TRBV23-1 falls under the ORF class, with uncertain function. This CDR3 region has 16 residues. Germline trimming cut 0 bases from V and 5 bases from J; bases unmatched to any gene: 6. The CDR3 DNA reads TGCGCCAGCAGTCAATCGGCCCCAGGGGGCCATCAGCCCCAGCATTTT. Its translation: CASSQSAPGGHQPQHF.

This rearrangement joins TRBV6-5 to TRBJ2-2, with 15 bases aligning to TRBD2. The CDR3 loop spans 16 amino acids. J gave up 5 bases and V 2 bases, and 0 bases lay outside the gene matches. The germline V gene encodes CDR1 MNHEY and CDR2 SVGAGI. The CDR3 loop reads CASSYGLAGGTGELFF. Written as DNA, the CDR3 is TGTGCCAGCAGTTACGGACTAGCGGGAGGGACCGGGGAGCTGTTTTTT.

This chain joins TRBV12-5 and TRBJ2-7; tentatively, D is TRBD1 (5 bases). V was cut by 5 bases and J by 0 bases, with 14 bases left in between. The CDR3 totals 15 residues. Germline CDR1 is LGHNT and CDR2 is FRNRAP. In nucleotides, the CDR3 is TGTGCTAGTGGTGCGCTGACAGCTGCCTCCTACGAGCAGTACTTC. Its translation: CASGALTAASYEQYF.

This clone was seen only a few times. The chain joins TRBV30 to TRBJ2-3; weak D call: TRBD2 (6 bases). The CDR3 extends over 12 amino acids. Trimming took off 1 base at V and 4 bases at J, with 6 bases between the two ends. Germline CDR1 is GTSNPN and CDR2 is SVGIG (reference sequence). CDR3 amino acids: CAWSAGADTQYF. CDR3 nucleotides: TGTGCCTGGAGTGCGGGAGCAGATACGCAGTATTTT. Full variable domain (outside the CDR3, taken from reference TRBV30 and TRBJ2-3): SQTIHQWPATLVQPVGSPLSLECTVEGTSNPNLYWYRQAAGRGLQLLFYSVGIGQISSEVPQNLSASRPQDRQFILSSKKLLLSDSGFYLCAWSAGADTQYFGPGTRLTVL.

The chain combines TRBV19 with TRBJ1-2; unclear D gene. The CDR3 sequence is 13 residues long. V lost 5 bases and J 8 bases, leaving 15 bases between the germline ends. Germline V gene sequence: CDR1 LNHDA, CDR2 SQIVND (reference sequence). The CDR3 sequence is CASSFLPGNGYTF. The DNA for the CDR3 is TGTGCCAGTAGTTTCCTTCCGGGGAACGGCTACACCTTC.

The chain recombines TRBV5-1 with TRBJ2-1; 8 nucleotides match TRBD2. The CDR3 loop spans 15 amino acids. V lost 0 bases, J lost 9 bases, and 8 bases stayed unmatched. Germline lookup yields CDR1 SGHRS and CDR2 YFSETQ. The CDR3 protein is CASSLAGGAVGEQFF. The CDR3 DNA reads TGCGCCAGCAGCTTGGCGGGGGGGGCCGTCGGTGAGCAGTTCTTC.

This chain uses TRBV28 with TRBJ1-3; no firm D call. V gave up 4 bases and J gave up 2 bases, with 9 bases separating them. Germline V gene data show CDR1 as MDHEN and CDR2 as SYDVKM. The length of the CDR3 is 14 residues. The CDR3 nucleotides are TGTGCCAGCAGTTCCGCAACAGCTGGAAACACCATATATTTT. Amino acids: CASSSATAGNTIYF.

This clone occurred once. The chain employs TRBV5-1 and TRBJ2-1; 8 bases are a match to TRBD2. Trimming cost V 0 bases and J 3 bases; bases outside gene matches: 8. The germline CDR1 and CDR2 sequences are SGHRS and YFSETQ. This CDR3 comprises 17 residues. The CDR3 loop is CASSLGHLAGVYNEQFF. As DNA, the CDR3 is TGCGCCAGCAGCTTGGGGCACCTAGCGGGCGTCTACAATGAGCAGTTCTTC.

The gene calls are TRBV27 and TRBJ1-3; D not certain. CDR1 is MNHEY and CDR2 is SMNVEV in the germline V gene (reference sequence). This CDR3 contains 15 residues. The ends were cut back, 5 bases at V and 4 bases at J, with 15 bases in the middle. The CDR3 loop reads CASSEAGFPGNTIYF. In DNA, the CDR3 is TGTGCCAGCAGTGAGGCGGGCTTTCCGGGAAACACCATATATTTT.

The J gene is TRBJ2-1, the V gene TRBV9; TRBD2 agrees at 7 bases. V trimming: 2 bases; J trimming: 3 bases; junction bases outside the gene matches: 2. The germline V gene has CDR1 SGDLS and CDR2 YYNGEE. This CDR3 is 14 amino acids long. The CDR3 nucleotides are TGTGCCAGCAGCGTTGCTAGCGGCTACAATGAGCAGTTCTTC. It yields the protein CASSVASGYNEQFF.

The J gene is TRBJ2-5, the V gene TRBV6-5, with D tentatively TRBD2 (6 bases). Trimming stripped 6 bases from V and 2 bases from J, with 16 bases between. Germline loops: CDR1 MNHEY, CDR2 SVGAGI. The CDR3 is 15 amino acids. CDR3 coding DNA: TGTGCCAGCAGGGGCACACTAGCTCCTCAAGAGACCCAGTACTTC. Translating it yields CASRGTLAPQETQYF.

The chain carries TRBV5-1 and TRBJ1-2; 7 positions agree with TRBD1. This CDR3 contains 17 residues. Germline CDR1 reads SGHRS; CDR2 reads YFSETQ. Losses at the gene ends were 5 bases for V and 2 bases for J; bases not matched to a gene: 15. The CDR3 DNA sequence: TGCGCCAGCAGTCGTGCTTTTCGACAGGGATACAACTATGGCTACACCTTC. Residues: CASSRAFRQGYNYGYTF.

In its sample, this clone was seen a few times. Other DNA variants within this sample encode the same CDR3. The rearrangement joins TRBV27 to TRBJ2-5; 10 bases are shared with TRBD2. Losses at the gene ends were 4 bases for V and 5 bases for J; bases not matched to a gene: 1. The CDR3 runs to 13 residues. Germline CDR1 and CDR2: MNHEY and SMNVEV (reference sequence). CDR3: CASSSGLAETQYF. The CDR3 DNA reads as TGTGCCAGCAGTTCGGGACTAGCGGAGACCCAGTACTTC.

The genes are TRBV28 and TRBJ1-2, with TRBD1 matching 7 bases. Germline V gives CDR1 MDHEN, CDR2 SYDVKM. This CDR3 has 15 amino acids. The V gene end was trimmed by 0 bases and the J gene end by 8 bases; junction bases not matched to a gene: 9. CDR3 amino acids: CASSLWVDRAGGYTF. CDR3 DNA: TGTGCCAGCAGTTTATGGGTTGACAGGGCTGGGGGCTACACCTTC.

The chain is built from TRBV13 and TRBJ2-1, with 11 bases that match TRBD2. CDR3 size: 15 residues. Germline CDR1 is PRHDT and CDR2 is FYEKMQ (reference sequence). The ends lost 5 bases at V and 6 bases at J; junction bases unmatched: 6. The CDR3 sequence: CASSPGTSGVNEQFF. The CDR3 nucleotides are TGTGCCAGCAGCCCCGGGACTAGCGGTGTCAATGAGCAGTTCTTC.

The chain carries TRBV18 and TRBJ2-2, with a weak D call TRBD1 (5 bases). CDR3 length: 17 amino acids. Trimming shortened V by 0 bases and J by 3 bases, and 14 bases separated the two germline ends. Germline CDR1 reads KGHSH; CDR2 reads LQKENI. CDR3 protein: CASSPPDIRVYTGELFF. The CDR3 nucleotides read TGTGCCAGCTCACCACCGGACATCCGAGTATACACCGGGGAGCTGTTTTTT.

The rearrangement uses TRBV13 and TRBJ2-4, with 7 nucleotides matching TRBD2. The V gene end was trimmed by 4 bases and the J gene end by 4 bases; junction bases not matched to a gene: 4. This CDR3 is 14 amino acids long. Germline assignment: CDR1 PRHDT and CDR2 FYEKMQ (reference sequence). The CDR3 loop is CASSSPGGKNIQYF. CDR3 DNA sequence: TGTGCCAGCAGCTCCCCGGGGGGAAAAAACATTCAGTACTTC.

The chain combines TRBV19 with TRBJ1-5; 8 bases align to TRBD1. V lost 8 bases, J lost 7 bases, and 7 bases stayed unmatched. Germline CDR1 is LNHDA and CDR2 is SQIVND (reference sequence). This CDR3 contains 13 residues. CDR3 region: CASSGGLRQPQHF. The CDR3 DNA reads TGTGCCAGTTCAGGGGGCCTCAGGCAGCCCCAGCATTTT.

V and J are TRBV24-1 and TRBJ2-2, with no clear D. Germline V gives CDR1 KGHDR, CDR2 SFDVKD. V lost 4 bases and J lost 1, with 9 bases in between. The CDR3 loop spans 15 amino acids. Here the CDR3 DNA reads TGTGCCACCAGTGACTACACAGAGAACACCGGGGAGCTGTTTTTT. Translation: CATSDYTENTGELFF.

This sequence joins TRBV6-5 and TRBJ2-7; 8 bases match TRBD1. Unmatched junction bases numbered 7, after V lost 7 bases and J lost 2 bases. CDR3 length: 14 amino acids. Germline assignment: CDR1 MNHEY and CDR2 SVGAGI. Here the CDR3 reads CASIGQGGTYEQYF. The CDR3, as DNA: TGTGCCAGCATCGGACAGGGAGGAACCTACGAGCAGTACTTC.

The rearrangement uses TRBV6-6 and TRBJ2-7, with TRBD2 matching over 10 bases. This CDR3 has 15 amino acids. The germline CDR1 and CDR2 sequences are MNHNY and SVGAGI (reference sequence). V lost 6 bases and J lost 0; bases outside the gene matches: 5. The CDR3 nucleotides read TGTGCCAGCAGGGCTAGCGGGGGAAGCTCCTACGAGCAGTACTTC. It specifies CASRASGGSSYEQYF.

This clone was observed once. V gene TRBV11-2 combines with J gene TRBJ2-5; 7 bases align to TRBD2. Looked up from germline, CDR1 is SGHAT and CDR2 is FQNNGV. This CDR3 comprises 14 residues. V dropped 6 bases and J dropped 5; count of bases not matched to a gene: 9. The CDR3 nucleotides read TGTGCCAGCAGGGAACTAGCGCCTCAGGAGACCCAGTACTTC. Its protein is CASRELAPQETQYF.

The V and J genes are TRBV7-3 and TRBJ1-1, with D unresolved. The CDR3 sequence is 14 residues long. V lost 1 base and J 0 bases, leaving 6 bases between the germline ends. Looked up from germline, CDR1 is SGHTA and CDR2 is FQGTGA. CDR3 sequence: CASSLSSVNTEAFF. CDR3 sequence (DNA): TGTGCCAGCAGCTTAAGTAGCGTGAACACTGAAGCTTTCTTT.

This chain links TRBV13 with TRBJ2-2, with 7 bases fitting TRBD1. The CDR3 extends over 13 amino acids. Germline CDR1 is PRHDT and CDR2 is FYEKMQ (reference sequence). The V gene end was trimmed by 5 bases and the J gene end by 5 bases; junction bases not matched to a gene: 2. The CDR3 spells CASSMTGTGELFF. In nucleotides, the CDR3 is TGTGCCAGCAGCATGACAGGGACCGGGGAGCTGTTTTTT.

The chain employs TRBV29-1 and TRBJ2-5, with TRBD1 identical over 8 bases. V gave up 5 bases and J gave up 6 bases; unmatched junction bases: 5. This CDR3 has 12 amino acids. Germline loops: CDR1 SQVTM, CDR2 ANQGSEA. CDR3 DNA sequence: TGCAGCGTTTCACAGGGGGAGCAGACCCAGTACTTC. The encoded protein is CSVSQGEQTQYF.

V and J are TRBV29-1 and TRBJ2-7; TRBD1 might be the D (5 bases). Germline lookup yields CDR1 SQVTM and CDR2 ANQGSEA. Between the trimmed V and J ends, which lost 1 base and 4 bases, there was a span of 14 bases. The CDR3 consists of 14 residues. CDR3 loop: CSVEAGRTTYEQYF. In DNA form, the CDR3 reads TGCAGCGTTGAAGCAGGACGGACAACATACGAGCAGTACTTC.

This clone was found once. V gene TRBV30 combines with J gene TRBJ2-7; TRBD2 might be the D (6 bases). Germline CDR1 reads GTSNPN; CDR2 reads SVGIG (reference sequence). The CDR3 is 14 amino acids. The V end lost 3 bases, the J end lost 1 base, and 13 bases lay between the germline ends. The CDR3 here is CAWSPGVGSYEQYF. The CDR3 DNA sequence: TGTGCCTGGAGCCCGGGAGTAGGTTCCTACGAGCAGTACTTC.

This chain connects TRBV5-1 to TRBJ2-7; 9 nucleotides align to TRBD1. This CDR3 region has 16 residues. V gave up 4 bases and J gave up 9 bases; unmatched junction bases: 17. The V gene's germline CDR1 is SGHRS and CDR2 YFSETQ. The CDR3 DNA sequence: TGCGCCAGCAGCACCGACCCCCGGACAGGGGTGGGAGGGCAGTACTTC. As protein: CASSTDPRTGVGGQYF. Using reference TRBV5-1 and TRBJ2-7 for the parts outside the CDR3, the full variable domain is KAGVTQTPRYLIKTRGQQVTLSCSPISGHRSVSWYQQTPGQGLQFLFEYFSETQRNKGNFPGRFSGRQFSNSRSEMNVSTLELGDSALYLCASSTDPRTGVGGQYFGPGTRLTVT.

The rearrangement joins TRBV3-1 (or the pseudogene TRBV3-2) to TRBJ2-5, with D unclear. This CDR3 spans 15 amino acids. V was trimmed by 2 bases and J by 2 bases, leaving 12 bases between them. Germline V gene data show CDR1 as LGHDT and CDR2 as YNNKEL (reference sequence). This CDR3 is CASSQSQAGQETQYF. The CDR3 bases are TGTGCCAGCAGCCAAAGTCAGGCAGGTCAAGAGACCCAGTACTTC.